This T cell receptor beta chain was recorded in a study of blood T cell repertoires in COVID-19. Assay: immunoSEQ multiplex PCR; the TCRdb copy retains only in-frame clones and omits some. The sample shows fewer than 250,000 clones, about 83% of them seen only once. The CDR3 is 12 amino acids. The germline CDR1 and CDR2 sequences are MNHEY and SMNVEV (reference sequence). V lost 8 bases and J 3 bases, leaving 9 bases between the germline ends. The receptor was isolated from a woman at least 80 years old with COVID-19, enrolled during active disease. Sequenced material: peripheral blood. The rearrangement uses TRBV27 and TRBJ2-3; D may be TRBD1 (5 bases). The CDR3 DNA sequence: TGTGCCAGCCGGACACAAACAGATACGCAGTATTTT. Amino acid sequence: CASRTQTDTQYF.